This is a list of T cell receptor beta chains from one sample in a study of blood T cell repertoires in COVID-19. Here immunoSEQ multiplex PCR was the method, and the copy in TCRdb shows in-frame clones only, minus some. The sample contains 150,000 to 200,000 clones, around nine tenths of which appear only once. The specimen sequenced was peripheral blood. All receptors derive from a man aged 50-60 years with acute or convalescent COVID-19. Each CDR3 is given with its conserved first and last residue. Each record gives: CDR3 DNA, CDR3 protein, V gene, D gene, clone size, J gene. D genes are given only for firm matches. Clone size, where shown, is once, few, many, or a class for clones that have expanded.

cdr3_nt: TGTGCCAGCAGCGTACATAGCGGGAGCTCCTACAATGAGCAGTTCTTC
cdr3_aa: CASSVHSGSSYNEQFF
v_call: TRBV11-2
d_call: TRBD2
clone_size: once
j_call: TRBJ2-1

cdr3_nt: TGTGCCAGCAGCAAACGTCGTCGGACAGAATCGAACACCGGGGAGCTGTTTTTT
cdr3_aa: CASSKRRRTESNTGELFF
v_call: TRBV11-2
d_call: NA
clone_size: NA
j_call: TRBJ2-2

cdr3_nt: TGTGCCAGCAGTCGACAGGGAGGCGGCAATCAGCCCCAGCATTTT
cdr3_aa: CASSRQGGGNQPQHF
v_call: TRBV6-5
d_call: TRBD1
clone_size: NA
j_call: TRBJ1-5

cdr3_nt: TGCAGCGTTGAAATCGCAGACTACAATGAGCAGTTCTTC
cdr3_aa: CSVEIADYNEQFF
v_call: TRBV29-1
d_call: NA
clone_size: NA
j_call: TRBJ2-1

cdr3_nt: TGTGCCTGGAAACTGGACAGGGCTATTTTTCAGCCCCAGCATTTT
cdr3_aa: CAWKLDRAIFQPQHF
v_call: TRBV30
d_call: TRBD1
clone_size: few
j_call: TRBJ1-5

cdr3_nt: TGCGCCAGCAGCCAGGGACAGGGCCGGAGCACTGAAGCTTTCTTT
cdr3_aa: CASSQGQGRSTEAFF
v_call: TRBV4-1
d_call: TRBD1
clone_size: few
j_call: TRBJ1-1

cdr3_nt: TGCGCCAGCAGCTTGGCCGGGGGATATTCACCCCTCCACTTT
cdr3_aa: CASSLAGGYSPLHF
v_call: TRBV5-1
d_call: NA
clone_size: NA
j_call: TRBJ1-6

cdr3_nt: TGTGCCAGCAGTTTCCAACAGGGTGGCACTGAAGCTTTCTTT
cdr3_aa: CASSFQQGGTEAFF
v_call: TRBV27
d_call: NA
clone_size: NA
j_call: TRBJ1-1

cdr3_nt: TGTGCCAGTAGACAAACAGGGATGAACGCTGAAGCTTTCTTT
cdr3_aa: CASRQTGMNAEAFF
v_call: TRBV19
d_call: NA
clone_size: NA
j_call: TRBJ1-1

cdr3_nt: TGCGCCAGCAGCCCCGATCCAGACAGAATCAAATACGAGCAGTACTTC
cdr3_aa: CASSPDPDRIKYEQYF
v_call: TRBV4-1
d_call: NA
clone_size: NA
j_call: TRBJ2-7

cdr3_nt: TGTGCCAGCAGCCTCATCCCCGGGACACTTAATTCACCCCTCCACTTT
cdr3_aa: CASSLIPGTLNSPLHF
v_call: TRBV7-2
d_call: NA
clone_size: once
j_call: TRBJ1-6

cdr3_nt: TGTGCCAGCAGCGTAGGCGGGGGACTAGCGGGACTCGAGCAGTACTTC
cdr3_aa: CASSVGGGLAGLEQYF
v_call: TRBV9
d_call: TRBD2
clone_size: NA
j_call: TRBJ2-7

cdr3_nt: TGTGCCAGCAGTTTATCGGAGGGAAGCTATGGCTACACCTTC
cdr3_aa: CASSLSEGSYGYTF
v_call: TRBV27
d_call: NA
clone_size: NA
j_call: TRBJ1-2

cdr3_nt: TGTGCCAGCACCCGAGCAAGTAGGCGGATTCTAAACAATGAGCAGTTCTTC
cdr3_aa: CASTRASRRILNNEQFF
v_call: TRBV28
d_call: NA
clone_size: NA
j_call: TRBJ2-1

cdr3_nt: TGTGCCAGCAGCTCGGGGGACCGAACAGGTTCCTACGAGCAGTACTTC
cdr3_aa: CASSSGDRTGSYEQYF
v_call: TRBV7-9
d_call: NA
clone_size: few
j_call: TRBJ2-7

cdr3_nt: TGCGCCAGCAGCCAATCTCTAGCGGGGGGGCCTCGCGACACCGGGGAGCTGTTTTTT
cdr3_aa: CASSQSLAGGPRDTGELFF
v_call: TRBV4-3
d_call: TRBD2
clone_size: NA
j_call: TRBJ2-2

cdr3_nt: TGTGCCAGCAGAAGTGACAGACGAGGCTACACCTTC
cdr3_aa: CASRSDRRGYTF
v_call: TRBV2
d_call: NA
clone_size: NA
j_call: TRBJ1-2

cdr3_nt: TGCGCCAGCAGCTTGGAGTCTCAGGGTGACAATTCACCCCTCCACTTT
cdr3_aa: CASSLESQGDNSPLHF
v_call: TRBV5-1
d_call: NA
clone_size: NA
j_call: TRBJ1-6

cdr3_nt: TGTGCCAGCAGCCCGGAGGCAGGGGCCTACGAGCAGTACTTC
cdr3_aa: CASSPEAGAYEQYF
v_call: TRBV5-8
d_call: NA
clone_size: NA
j_call: TRBJ2-7

cdr3_nt: TGTGCCAGCAGCCCCCTAGACAGGACAGATACGCAGTATTTT
cdr3_aa: CASSPLDRTDTQYF
v_call: TRBV3-1/TRBV3-2
d_call: NA
clone_size: NA
j_call: TRBJ2-3

cdr3_nt: TGTGCCAGCAGCTTAACCTTAGGGGGCGATGGCTACACCTTC
cdr3_aa: CASSLTLGGDGYTF
v_call: TRBV5-8
d_call: TRBD1
clone_size: NA
j_call: TRBJ1-2

cdr3_nt: TGTGCCAGCAGTTTCCACCGATCCACCACAGCAGGAGATACGCAGTATTTT
cdr3_aa: CASSFHRSTTAGDTQYF
v_call: TRBV27
d_call: NA
clone_size: NA
j_call: TRBJ2-3

cdr3_nt: TGTGCCAGCAGTCAACAGGGTCCTGGCTACACCTTC
cdr3_aa: CASSQQGPGYTF
v_call: TRBV6-6
d_call: NA
clone_size: NA
j_call: TRBJ1-2

cdr3_nt: TGTGCCAGCCCAGGGAAGAGGGGGTGGGAGACCCAGTACTTC
cdr3_aa: CASPGKRGWETQYF
v_call: TRBV6-5
d_call: NA
clone_size: NA
j_call: TRBJ2-5

cdr3_nt: TGTGCCAGCAGTTTAACCCCGGCGGTCTATGGCTACACCTTC
cdr3_aa: CASSLTPAVYGYTF
v_call: TRBV28
d_call: NA
clone_size: NA
j_call: TRBJ1-2

cdr3_nt: TGCGCCAGGAAGACTAGCGGGGCCATTCTGGAGCAGTACTTC
cdr3_aa: CARKTSGAILEQYF
v_call: TRBV5-1
d_call: TRBD2
clone_size: NA
j_call: TRBJ2-7

cdr3_nt: TGCGCCAGCAGCCAAGTATCGGGAGCTGGCACTGAAGCTTTCTTT
cdr3_aa: CASSQVSGAGTEAFF
v_call: TRBV4-3
d_call: NA
clone_size: NA
j_call: TRBJ1-1

cdr3_nt: TGTGCCAGCAGCTTAGGCACCGCGGGGGGAATCGAGACCCAGTACTTC
cdr3_aa: CASSLGTAGGIETQYF
v_call: TRBV11-3
d_call: TRBD2
clone_size: once
j_call: TRBJ2-5

cdr3_nt: TGTGCCAGCAGTCTCAATTCGCCAGGGGGTGGCTACACCTTC
cdr3_aa: CASSLNSPGGGYTF
v_call: TRBV5-6
d_call: TRBD1
clone_size: few
j_call: TRBJ1-2

cdr3_nt: TGTGCCAGCAGTCTCGTCTTGACAGGGGGCACCTACGAGCAGTACTTC
cdr3_aa: CASSLVLTGGTYEQYF
v_call: TRBV28
d_call: TRBD1
clone_size: NA
j_call: TRBJ2-7

cdr3_nt: TGTGCCACGGGAGCGTGGGACAGGGGGCAAAATGAGCAGTTCTTC
cdr3_aa: CATGAWDRGQNEQFF
v_call: TRBV24-1
d_call: TRBD1
clone_size: NA
j_call: TRBJ2-1

cdr3_nt: TGTGCCAGCAGCTTAGGAGGGCTAGGGCAAGTCTATGGCTACACCTTC
cdr3_aa: CASSLGGLGQVYGYTF
v_call: TRBV11-2
d_call: NA
clone_size: NA
j_call: TRBJ1-2

cdr3_nt: TGTGCCAGCAGTTCAAGGGGACAGTCCTACGAGCAGTACTTC
cdr3_aa: CASSSRGQSYEQYF
v_call: TRBV27
d_call: TRBD1
clone_size: NA
j_call: TRBJ2-7

cdr3_nt: TGTGCCAGCAGTCCCCGAGTAGGACTAACCTTC
cdr3_aa: CASSPRVGLTF
v_call: TRBV12-3/TRBV12-4
d_call: NA
clone_size: once
j_call: TRBJ1-2

cdr3_nt: TGTGCCAGCTCACTGGCCAGGGGGCCCTCACCTTACAATGAGCAGTTCTTC
cdr3_aa: CASSLARGPSPYNEQFF
v_call: TRBV18
d_call: TRBD1
clone_size: NA
j_call: TRBJ2-1

cdr3_nt: TGCAGTGCTAGTCCGGGGGAACTGTTTTTT
cdr3_aa: CSASPGELFF
v_call: TRBV20-1
d_call: NA
clone_size: NA
j_call: TRBJ1-4

cdr3_nt: TGCGCCAGCAGTGAGTCAACAGGGCGAGGCTACACCTTC
cdr3_aa: CASSESTGRGYTF
v_call: TRBV10-1
d_call: NA
clone_size: few
j_call: TRBJ1-2

cdr3_nt: TGTGCCACCAGCAGAGAAGGTAGCGGGAGGACAGGGGAGCTGTTTTTT
cdr3_aa: CATSREGSGRTGELFF
v_call: TRBV15
d_call: TRBD2
clone_size: NA
j_call: TRBJ2-2

cdr3_nt: TGTGCCAGCAGCTTGGGGCTTGGAGCGAACACCGGGGAGCTGTTTTTT
cdr3_aa: CASSLGLGANTGELFF
v_call: TRBV5-5
d_call: NA
clone_size: once
j_call: TRBJ2-2

cdr3_nt: TGCGCCAGCAGCCAAGTCTCGGGGACTGAAGCTTTCTTT
cdr3_aa: CASSQVSGTEAFF
v_call: TRBV4-1
d_call: NA
clone_size: NA
j_call: TRBJ1-1

cdr3_nt: TGTGCCAGCAGTGCCGCCGGGACAGGGGTCTACGAGCAGTACTTC
cdr3_aa: CASSAAGTGVYEQYF
v_call: TRBV27
d_call: TRBD1
clone_size: NA
j_call: TRBJ2-7

cdr3_nt: TGTGCCAGCAGTCCTCAACATGGACAGGGTTTTACAAGCTCCTACAATGAGCAGTTCTTC
cdr3_aa: CASSPQHGQGFTSSYNEQFF
v_call: TRBV27
d_call: TRBD1
clone_size: NA
j_call: TRBJ2-1

cdr3_nt: TGTGCCTGGAACGACTACCAAGAGACCCAGTACTTC
cdr3_aa: CAWNDYQETQYF
v_call: TRBV30
d_call: NA
clone_size: NA
j_call: TRBJ2-5

cdr3_nt: TGTGCCAGCAGCTTGAGTAACAGGGACACTGAAGCTTTCTTT
cdr3_aa: CASSLSNRDTEAFF
v_call: TRBV11-3
d_call: NA
clone_size: NA
j_call: TRBJ1-1

cdr3_nt: TGTGCCAGCTCACTCGGGACAGGAGAGTACAATGAGCAGTTCTTC
cdr3_aa: CASSLGTGEYNEQFF
v_call: TRBV18
d_call: TRBD1
clone_size: NA
j_call: TRBJ2-1

cdr3_nt: TGTGCCAGCAGCCAAGGGGAGGTACGATGGTCACCCCTCCACTTT
cdr3_aa: CASSQGEVRWSPLHF
v_call: TRBV3-1/TRBV3-2
d_call: NA
clone_size: NA
j_call: TRBJ1-6

cdr3_nt: TGTGCCAGCAGTCTGGGACTAGCGGGAGGGCCGGGTGAGCAGTTCTTC
cdr3_aa: CASSLGLAGGPGEQFF
v_call: TRBV27
d_call: TRBD2
clone_size: once
j_call: TRBJ2-1

cdr3_nt: TGCGCCAGCAGCTTGGATGACAGGGGTAACGGCTACACCTTC
cdr3_aa: CASSLDDRGNGYTF
v_call: TRBV5-1
d_call: TRBD1
clone_size: NA
j_call: TRBJ1-2

cdr3_nt: TGTGCCAGCAGGCTAGGCCCAGGCAGGGTAAATGAGCAGTTCTTC
cdr3_aa: CASRLGPGRVNEQFF
v_call: TRBV6-5
d_call: NA
clone_size: NA
j_call: TRBJ2-1

cdr3_nt: TGTGCCAGTAGTATTTCTCTTAGCCTAGCCAAAAACATTCAGTACTTC
cdr3_aa: CASSISLSLAKNIQYF
v_call: TRBV19
d_call: NA
clone_size: NA
j_call: TRBJ2-4

cdr3_nt: TGCGCCAGCAGCCCGGGACAGGGAACTGAAGCTTTCTTT
cdr3_aa: CASSPGQGTEAFF
v_call: TRBV5-1
d_call: TRBD1
clone_size: NA
j_call: TRBJ1-1

cdr3_nt: TGTGCCAGCTCTCCGGCGGGAACAGAGACCCAGTACTTC
cdr3_aa: CASSPAGTETQYF
v_call: TRBV6-5
d_call: NA
clone_size: NA
j_call: TRBJ2-5

cdr3_nt: TGTGCCAGCAGCGTAGGTGGGGAGGATGAGACCCAGTACTTC
cdr3_aa: CASSVGGEDETQYF
v_call: TRBV9
d_call: NA
clone_size: NA
j_call: TRBJ2-5

cdr3_nt: TGTGCCAGCAGCCTGGACAGTTCCAATCAGCCCCAGCATTTT
cdr3_aa: CASSLDSSNQPQHF
v_call: TRBV2
d_call: NA
clone_size: NA
j_call: TRBJ1-5

cdr3_nt: TGTGCCAGCTCACCGACTAGCGGAACCGGGGAGCTGTTTTTT
cdr3_aa: CASSPTSGTGELFF
v_call: TRBV18
d_call: TRBD2
clone_size: NA
j_call: TRBJ2-2